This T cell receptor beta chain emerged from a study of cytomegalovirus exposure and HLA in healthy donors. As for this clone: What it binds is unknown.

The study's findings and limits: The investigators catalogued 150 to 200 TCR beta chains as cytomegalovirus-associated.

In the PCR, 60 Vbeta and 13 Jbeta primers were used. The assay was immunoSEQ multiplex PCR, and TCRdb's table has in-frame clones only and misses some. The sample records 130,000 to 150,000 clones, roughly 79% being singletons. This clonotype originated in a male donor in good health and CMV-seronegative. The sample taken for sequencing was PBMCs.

For the CDR3, the DNA is TGTGCCAGCAGCTTAGTAGTCCCAACCCTACCTGGAAACACCATATATTTT. Translation: CASSLVVPTLPGNTIYF. V and J are TRBV7-2 and TRBJ1-3; unclear D gene. Germline CDR1 is SGHTA and CDR2 is FQGNSA. There are 17 residues in the CDR3. The V end lost 1 base, the J end lost 2 bases, and 15 bases lay between the germline ends.